This T cell receptor beta chain is drawn from a study of control samples from healthy donors and cancer patients. The CDR3 length is 10 residues. Trimming removed 2 bases at V and 5 bases at J, with 1 base between. The germline CDR1 and CDR2 sequences are SGHVS and FQNEAQ. Some clones are missing from TCRdb's copy, which holds only in-frame ones; the method was immunoSEQ multiplex PCR. The repertoire holds 150,000 to 200,000 clones, more than 80% seen once, with 1.4% in the top ten. The receptor comes from a man aged 25 to 45 in good health. The sequenced sample was blood. This rearrangement joins TRBV7-8 to TRBJ2-7; no firm D call. The CDR3 reads CASSLHEQYF. The CDR3 DNA follows: TGTGCCAGCAGCTTACACGAGCAGTACTTC.